The T cell receptor (beta chain) described here comes from a study of blood T cell repertoires in COVID-19. Study at large: Sites across the United States, Italy and Spain contributed samples from acute and convalescent COVID-19. T cells, B-cell-depleted T cells, or PBMCs provided the cDNA or gDNA that served as material.

Per the study methods: Amplifying reference gene primers gave estimates of nucleated cell counts. Repertoires were generated with immunoSEQ multiplex PCR, while TCRdb's copy carries only in-frame clones and drops some. That table gives V, J and clone size, and the DNA gave D and trimming. The sample records 87,000 or so clones, around 84% being singletons. In germline, CDR1 is LNHDA, CDR2 SQIVND (reference sequence). CDR3 length: 18 amino acids. Trimming cost V 1 base and J 5 bases, with 21 bases left between them. The chain links TRBV19 to TRBJ2-1; TRBD2 is a possible D gene (6 bases). This clonotype was obtained from a man aged 35-49 years with acute or convalescent COVID-19. The sequenced sample consisted of peripheral blood. The CDR3 here is CASSIGKGGYGVDNEQFF. CDR3 nucleotide sequence: TGTGCCAGTAGTATAGGGAAAGGAGGGTATGGTGTAGACAATGAGCAGTTCTTC.